The 27 T cell receptor beta chains given below trace back to one sample, sequenced in a study of cytomegalovirus exposure and HLA in healthy donors. The PCR employed 60 Vbeta primers together with 13 Jbeta primers. This table comes from immunoSEQ multiplex PCR, and its TCRdb copy is limited to in-frame clones, with some not included. The sample records about 160,000 clones, approximately 84% being singletons. The sequenced sample consisted of PBMCs. The receptors were sampled from a woman between 35 and 50 years old in good health and CMV-seropositive.

Concerning this clone: One junction end disagrees with the germline gene, perhaps due to a read error. V and J are TRBV7-9 and TRBJ1-3, with 7 bases aligning to TRBD1. The CDR3 spans 15 residues. Germline CDR1 is SEHNR and CDR2 is FQNEAQ (reference sequence). This CDR3 is CSSSLMTGTGNTIYF. CDR3 bases: TGTTCCAGCAGCCTAATGACAGGGACTGGAAACACCATATATTTT.

The V and J genes are TRBV28 and TRBJ1-5, with unresolved D. V was shortened by 3 bases and J by 5 bases, with 11 bases between the two germline ends. In germline, CDR1 is MDHEN, CDR2 SYDVKM. The CDR3 length is 14 residues. The CDR3 DNA sequence: TGTGCCAGCAGTTTCAGGTTCCGCGATCAGCCCCAGCATTTT. It yields the protein CASSFRFRDQPQHF.

The chain combines TRBV5-4 with TRBJ1-2; D call uncertain. Germline V gene data show CDR1 as SGHNT and CDR2 as YYREEE (reference sequence). V was trimmed by 4 bases and J by 8 bases, leaving 18 bases between them. The CDR3 is 14 residues long. The CDR3 nucleotides are TGTGCCAGCAGCGCCGAGTCTTTTTTTCCCGGCTACACCTTC. This gives the protein CASSAESFFPGYTF.

The sample holds a few counts of this clone. The chain joins TRBV7-7 to TRBJ2-1; perhaps TRBD2 as D (5 bases). V was shortened by 5 bases and J by 10 bases, with 15 bases between the two germline ends. The CDR3 sequence is 13 residues long. The V gene's germline CDR1 is SSHAT and CDR2 FNYEAQ (reference sequence). The CDR3 spells CASSTTAGGEQFF. The CDR3 nucleotides are TGTGCCAGCAGCACAACCGCGGGCGGGGAGCAGTTCTTC.

This chain connects TRBV15 to TRBJ1-4; 9 bases agree with TRBD1. V shed 3 bases, J shed 4 bases, and the junction held 3 bases outside the gene matches. In germline, CDR1 is LNHNV, CDR2 YYDKDF (reference sequence). The CDR3 totals 15 residues. CDR3 DNA sequence: TGTGCCACCAGCAGGCGGGACAGGGATAATGAAAAACTGTTTTTT. Its protein product is CATSRRDRDNEKLFF.

This clone was seen only a few times. J is TRBJ1-1 and V is TRBV4-3; unclear D gene. The CDR3 length is 14 residues. Trimming removed 0 bases from V and 2 bases from J, with 7 bases in between. Germline CDR1 reads LGHNA; CDR2 reads YSLEER. The CDR3 here is CASSQERSNTEAFF. CDR3 coding DNA: TGCGCCAGCAGCCAAGAAAGGAGTAACACTGAAGCTTTCTTT.

This sequence joins TRBV5-4 and TRBJ1-2; weak D call: TRBD1 (5 bases). Trimming left V 4 bases short and J 0 bases short, with 16 bases between. Germline CDR1 is SGHNT and CDR2 is YYREEE (reference sequence). The CDR3 has 16 amino acids. DNA of the CDR3: TGTGCCAGCAGCCCGGAACCAGGGCGTTCTAACTATGGCTACACCTTC. Encoded protein: CASSPEPGRSNYGYTF.

The J gene is TRBJ1-6, the V gene TRBV10-3, with 8 bases aligning to TRBD1. This CDR3 region has 13 residues. Germline V CDR1 and CDR2: ENHRY, SYGVKD. The J segment lost 3 bases and the V segment lost 10 bases, leaving 2 bases of the junction unmatched. CDR3 sequence: CATGQGYNSPLHF. In nucleotides, the CDR3 is TGTGCCACCGGACAGGGCTATAATTCACCCCTCCACTTT.

This chain connects TRBV5-1 to TRBJ1-4; 7 bases match TRBD1. The V gene's germline CDR1 is SGHRS and CDR2 YFSETQ. The CDR3 spans 15 residues. V lost 4 bases to trimming and J lost 5 bases; unmatched junction nucleotides: 8. The CDR3 nucleotides are TGCGCCAGCAGCCCAGCCGGGACAGAAAATGAAAAACTGTTTTTT. Amino acid sequence: CASSPAGTENEKLFF.

The rearrangement uses TRBV7-8 and TRBJ2-7; tentatively, D is TRBD1 (5 bases). From germline, CDR1 is SGHVS and CDR2 FQNEAQ. Trimming took 4 bases from V and 3 from J, leaving 13 bases between them. The CDR3 is 14 amino acids. The CDR3 is CASSSYQGNYEQYF. In DNA form, the CDR3 reads TGTGCCAGCAGCTCATATCAGGGTAACTACGAGCAGTACTTC.

This chain links TRBV6-6 with TRBJ1-2; a weak D match, TRBD1 (5 bases). The V end lost 5 bases, the J end lost 3 bases, and 13 bases lay between the germline ends. CDR1 and CDR2 (germline): MNHNY, SVGAGI (reference sequence). The CDR3 consists of 14 residues. CDR3: CASSRAAGHYGYTF. Here the CDR3 DNA reads TGTGCCAGCAGTCGCGCCGCAGGGCACTATGGCTACACCTTC.

The rearrangement uses TRBV7-9 and TRBJ2-5; the D gene is possibly TRBD2 (5 bases). The germline CDR1 and CDR2 sequences are SEHNR and FQNEAQ (reference sequence). CDR3 length equals 16 residues. Between the trimmed V and J ends, which lost 1 base and 0 bases, there was a span of 12 bases. CDR3 loop: CASSLGSGGYQETQYF. The CDR3 nucleotides are TGTGCCAGCAGCTTAGGGTCAGGCGGGTACCAAGAGACCCAGTACTTC. Together with reference TRBV7-9 and TRBJ2-5, the CDR3 gives the full variable domain: DTGVSQNPRHKITKRGQNVTFRCDPISEHNRLYWYRQTLGQGPEFLTYFQNEAQLEKSRLLSDRFSAERPKGSFSTLEIQRTEQGDSAMYLCASSLGSGGYQETQYFGPGTRLLVL.

This clone was detected a few times. The chain links TRBV6-6 to TRBJ2-2; D is unresolved. The CDR3 contains 13 residues. Deletions cut 6 bases from V and 1 base from J, with 6 bases between. The V gene's germline CDR1 is MNHNY and CDR2 SVGAGI (reference sequence). CDR3 region: CASRQKNTGELFF. CDR3 DNA sequence: TGTGCCAGCAGGCAGAAGAACACCGGGGAGCTGTTTTTT.

This CDR3 is CASSTRQGSFPQHF. DNA for the CDR3: TGCGCCAGCAGCACCCGACAGGGATCCTTTCCCCAGCATTTT. V usage is TRBV4-1 and J usage is TRBJ1-5; 7 bases are a match to TRBD1. V was pared by 5 bases and J by 10 bases, with 11 bases of the junction left unmatched. The length of the CDR3 is 14 residues. In germline, CDR1 is MGHRA, CDR2 YSYEKL.

The gene calls are TRBV6-5 and TRBJ1-1; D is possibly TRBD1 (6 bases). The germline V and J ends were trimmed by 8 bases and 8 bases, with 12 bases remaining between them. The CDR3 is made up of 11 amino acids. The germline V gene has CDR1 MNHEY and CDR2 SVGAGI. Written as DNA, the CDR3 is TGTGCCAGCGGATTGGGGGCCGAAGCTTTCTTT. This translates into CASGLGAEAFF.

V is TRBV6-5 and J is TRBJ1-6; 7 nucleotides match TRBD1. The junction had 8 bases not matched to a gene; V was cut back by 5 bases and J by 7 bases. Germline-derived CDR1 and CDR2 are MNHEY and SVGAGI. The CDR3 is 15 residues long. The CDR3 nucleotides read TGTGCCAGCAGTGGTCCCGGGACAGCAAATTCACCCCTCCACTTT. Protein: CASSGPGTANSPLHF.

The chain uses TRBV30 and TRBJ1-1, with D possibly being TRBD1 (6 bases). The CDR3 is 15 amino acids. The V gene's germline CDR1 is GTSNPN and CDR2 SVGIG (reference sequence). The ends were cut back, 7 bases at V and 6 bases at J, with 24 bases in the middle. Written as DNA, the CDR3 is TGTGCCTCCAAAAACAGGACTCTCAAGGGGGCTGAAGCTTTCTTT. Translated, it gives CASKNRTLKGAEAFF.

The CDR3 spells CASSQAGQGGNEQFF. The CDR3, as DNA: TGTGCCAGCAGCCAAGCTGGACAGGGGGGGAATGAGCAGTTCTTC. The V gene is TRBV14, the J gene TRBJ2-1; 10 nucleotides line up with TRBD1. This CDR3 contains 15 residues. CDR1 is SGHDN and CDR2 is FVKESK in the germline V gene. The V and J ends lost 1 base and 7 bases, in that order; junction bases with no gene match: 4.

This CDR3 reads CASSVDWTLSNTIYF. The CDR3 DNA follows: TGTGCCAGCAGCGTAGACTGGACACTCTCCAACACCATATATTTT. The V and J genes are TRBV9 and TRBJ1-3, with D possibly matching TRBD1 (5 bases). The CDR3 spans 15 residues. Trimming removed 0 bases at V and 7 bases at J, with 14 bases between. CDR1 and CDR2 (germline): SGDLS, YYNGEE.

This clone was counted only a few times. This chain uses TRBV9 with TRBJ2-3; 7 nucleotides match TRBD2. Germline V gene lookup returns CDR1 SGDLS and CDR2 YYNGEE. The CDR3 spans 14 residues. The J segment lost 4 bases and the V segment lost 4 bases, leaving 6 bases of the junction unmatched. CDR3 loop: CASSPWGGADTQYF. DNA of the CDR3: TGTGCCAGCAGCCCGTGGGGGGGGGCAGATACGCAGTATTTT.

The sample holds a few counts of this clone. The chain is built from TRBV25-1 and TRBJ2-7; no reliable D call. Germline CDR1 is MGHDK and CDR2 is SYGVNS. The CDR3 loop spans 13 amino acids. Between the trimmed V and J ends, which lost 3 bases and 4 bases, there was a span of 10 bases. The CDR3 is CASSEVSRYEQYF. CDR3 DNA: TGTGCCAGCAGTGAGGTGTCGCGGTACGAGCAGTACTTC.

This clone was recorded only once. The rearrangement joins TRBV7-9 to TRBJ1-1; tentative D call: TRBD1 (6 bases). The germline V gene has CDR1 SEHNR and CDR2 FQNEAQ (reference sequence). Trimming pared 2 bases from V and 12 bases from J, leaving 16 bases between. This CDR3 contains 13 residues. Here the CDR3 reads CASSLTGKSGTFF. CDR3 bases: TGTGCCAGCAGCTTAACAGGGAAGAGTGGAACTTTCTTT. The variable domain in full, completed from reference TRBV7-9 and TRBJ1-1, reads DTGVSQNPRHKITKRGQNVTFRCDPISEHNRLYWYRQTLGQGPEFLTYFQNEAQLEKSRLLSDRFSAERPKGSFSTLEIQRTEQGDSAMYLCASSLTGKSGTFFGQGTRLTVV.

The V call is TRBV6-5, the J call TRBJ1-2; D might be TRBD1 (5 bases). Per germline, CDR1 MNHEY and CDR2 SVGAGI. Trimming left V 2 bases short and J 7 bases short, with 11 bases between. The CDR3 length is 13 residues. CDR3 DNA sequence: TGTGCCAGCAGTTACACCAGGGAGGGTGGCTACACCTTC. Translation: CASSYTREGGYTF.

This clone was detected only once. The J gene is TRBJ2-1, the V gene TRBV5-1; the match to TRBD1 covers 8 bases. The CDR3 is 15 amino acids. CDR1 and CDR2 from the germline V gene are SGHRS and YFSETQ. V trimming: 4 bases; J trimming: 6 bases; junction bases outside the gene matches: 9. DNA for the CDR3: TGCGCCAGCAGCACCCGACAGGGGACCGGCAATGAGCAGTTCTTC. Its translation is CASSTRQGTGNEQFF.

This chain connects TRBV5-6 to TRBJ2-3, with D perhaps TRBD1 (5 bases). Trimming took 1 base from V and 2 from J, leaving 14 bases between them. This CDR3 is 16 amino acids long. The germline V gene encodes CDR1 SGHDT and CDR2 YYEEEE. The CDR3 bases are TGTGCCAGCAGCTTGTATTTACAGGCTAACACAGATACGCAGTATTTT. Amino acids: CASSLYLQANTDTQYF.

In this sample, this clone turned up a few times. This rearrangement joins TRBV4-1 to TRBJ2-7; 8 positions agree with TRBD1. This CDR3 is 15 amino acids long. V shed 0 bases and J 6 bases; nucleotides not matched to a gene: 7. The V gene's germline CDR1 is MGHRA and CDR2 YSYEKL. CDR3 residues: CASSQDVGTGGEQYF. The DNA for the CDR3 is TGCGCCAGCAGCCAAGACGTGGGAACAGGGGGCGAGCAGTACTTC.

The V call is TRBV19, the J call TRBJ2-3, with 13 bases aligning to TRBD2. The CDR3 loop spans 16 amino acids. Germline values: CDR1 LNHDA, CDR2 SQIVND (reference sequence). J lost 2 bases, V lost 4 bases, and 3 bases had no gene match. The CDR3 here is CASSTGLAGDTDTQYF. CDR3 sequence (DNA): TGTGCCAGTAGTACCGGACTAGCGGGAGACACAGATACGCAGTATTTT. Variable domain in full (rest from reference TRBV19 and TRBJ2-3): DGGITQSPKYLFRKEGQNVTLSCEQNLNHDAMYWYRQDPGQGLRLIYYSQIVNDFQKGDIAEGYSVSREKKESFPLTVTSAQKNPTAFYLCASSTGLAGDTDTQYFGPGTRLTVL.